This T cell receptor beta chain comes out of a study of beta chain features in type 1 diabetes. V gave up 0 bases and J gave up 3 bases; unmatched junction bases: 3. This CDR3 is 15 amino acids long. In germline, CDR1 is SGHDT, CDR2 YYEEEE. General study results and limits: All four CD4+ subsets of Type 1 diabetes patients contained TCRB CDR3s that were moderately but significantly shorter.

Comment on this clone: As yet, its antigen is unknown.

What was sequenced were expressed TCRB transcripts, since all of the isolated RNA had been reverse transcribed. Sequencing was performed with immunoSEQ multiplex PCR; in TCRdb, only in-frame clones are kept and a portion is missing. The table lists over 150,000 clones, 6.5% to 10% of them singletons. The material sequenced was central memory CD4+ T cells from blood. The sequence came from a woman under 30 with type 1 diabetes. This chain joins TRBV5-6 and TRBJ1-1; 9 bases fit TRBD1. CDR3 sequence: CASSLDRGRDTEAFF. CDR3 nucleotide sequence: TGTGCCAGCAGCTTGGACAGGGGGCGGGACACTGAAGCTTTCTTT.